This T cell receptor beta chain was identified during a study of spatial heterogeneity in lung cancer. Across the whole study: Alpha-chain detections were consistently fewer than beta-chain detections among the sequences.

The library protocol tagged each TCR cDNA with a unique molecular identifier. TCRdb redid the calling of the 5' RACE reads with MiXCR, one entry per CDR3 protein. The sample contains around 260 distinct CDR3 sequences, under 30% of which appear only once. The sample's time point: sample taken at primary tumor resection. The input material, whole RNA from tumor, nontumor lung or frozen PBMC, was sequenced unsorted. The study's findings and limits: How many expanded intratumoral alpha and beta TCRs were present tracked the tumor mutation count, which was a count of nonsynonymous mutations. Coverage of tumor T cells, an estimated figure, was about 6.3% for alpha and 13% for beta chains.

The CDR3 spans 14 residues. The V gene lost 6 bases and the J gene lost 4 bases, with 15 bases spanning the gap. Remarks on this clonotype: Its cognate antigen is unknown. With the library built for alpha chains, this beta chain is off target and its frequency is not meaningful.

The sample in question was lung tumor tissue, obtained at surgery. The TCR was taken from a male donor with early-stage non-small cell lung cancer. The rearrangement uses TRBV12-3 or TRBV12-4 and TRBJ1-2; D remains ambiguous. Here the CDR3 DNA reads TGTGCCAGCAGCCCGTACACTATCGGCTATGGCTACACCTTC. This codes for CASSPYTIGYGYTF.